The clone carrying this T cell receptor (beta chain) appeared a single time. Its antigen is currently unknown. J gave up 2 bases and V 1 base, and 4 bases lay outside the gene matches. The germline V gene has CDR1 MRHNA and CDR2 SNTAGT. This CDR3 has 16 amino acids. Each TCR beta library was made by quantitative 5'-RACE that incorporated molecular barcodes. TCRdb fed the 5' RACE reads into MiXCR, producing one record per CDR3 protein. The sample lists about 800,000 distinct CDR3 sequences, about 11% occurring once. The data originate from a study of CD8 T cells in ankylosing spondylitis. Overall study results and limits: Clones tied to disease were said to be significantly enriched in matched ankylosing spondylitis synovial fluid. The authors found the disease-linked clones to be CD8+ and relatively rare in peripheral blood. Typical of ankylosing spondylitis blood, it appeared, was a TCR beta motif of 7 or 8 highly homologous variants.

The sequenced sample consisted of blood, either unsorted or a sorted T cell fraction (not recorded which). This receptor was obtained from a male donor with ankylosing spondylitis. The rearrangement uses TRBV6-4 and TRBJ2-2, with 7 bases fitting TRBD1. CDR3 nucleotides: TGTGCCAGCAGTGACTGGGGACAGACCAACACCGGGGAGCTGTTTTTT. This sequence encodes CASSDWGQTNTGELFF.